These 31 T cell receptor beta chains were sequenced from one sample in a study of immune heterogeneity within non-small cell lung tumors. A multiplex PCR containing 32 V primers and 13 J primers was used to amplify TCR beta CDR3. TCRdb passed the multiplex PCR reads through MiXCR, listing each CDR3 protein once. The data show about 5,600 distinct CDR3 sequences, less than 20% seen once. Samples each supplied approximately 600 ng of bulk tumor genomic DNA as template. Primary tumors were biopsied several times each, far apart, intraoperatively. The cohort was untreated, with newly diagnosed non-small cell lung cancer undergoing curative surgery. The sample was lung tumor tissue. Source of these receptors: a man aged 40-50 years with non-small cell lung cancer.

This sequence joins TRBV18 and TRBJ2-5; tentatively, D is TRBD1 (7 bases). The germline V gene encodes CDR1 KGHSH and CDR2 LQKENI. The V end was cut by 2 bases, the J end by 0 bases, with 13 bases between. This CDR3 has 16 residues. The CDR3 DNA is TGTGCCAGCTCACCAACCCCAGGGGGGTACCAAGAGACCCAGTACTTC. It codes for CASSPTPGGYQETQYF.

The chain couples TRBV6-2 or TRBV6-3 to TRBJ2-1, with 8 bases matching TRBD2. V gave up 5 bases and J gave up 4 bases; unmatched junction bases: 7. The CDR3 sequence is 15 residues long. Germline values: CDR1 MNHEY, CDR2 SVGEGT. The CDR3 DNA reads TGTGCCAGCAGTCCTGGGGTAGCGGGATACAATGAGCAGTTCTTC. Its translation is CASSPGVAGYNEQFF.

This clonotype is medium-sized (0.01 to 0.1%) by share. V is TRBV20-1 and J is TRBJ1-1; no definite D call. Germline CDR1 DFQATT, CDR2 SNEGSKA (reference sequence). With 6 bases removed from V and 0 bases from J, the gap between germline ends came to 11 bases. This CDR3 is 13 amino acids long. CDR3 sequence: CSALRPVNTEAFF. In nucleotides, the CDR3 is TGCAGTGCCCTCCGCCCGGTGAACACTGAAGCTTTCTTT.

With regard to this clonotype: The junction departs from germline at one end; a sequencing error may be responsible. The chain combines TRBV25-1 with TRBJ2-1; TRBD1 matches at 8 bases. The CDR3 loop spans 17 amino acids. Germline assignment: CDR1 MGHDK and CDR2 SYGVNS. CDR3 in DNA: TGTGCCAGAAGTGAATCGTTGGGACAGGTGAGCCAGCATGAGCAGTTCTTC. Protein sequence: CARSESLGQVSQHEQFF. Complete variable domain (other parts from reference TRBV25-1 and TRBJ2-1): EADIYQTPRYLVIGTGKKITLECSQTMGHDKMYWYQQDPGMELHLIHYSYGVNSTEKGDLSSESTVSRIRTEHFPLTLESARPSHTSQYLCARSESLGQVSQHEQFFGPGTRLTVL.

This clonotype was counted a single time. A read error is possible here, since a much larger clone lies one base away. V and J are TRBV7-9 and TRBJ1-4, with 7 positions matching TRBD1. V gave up 9 bases and J gave up 5 bases; unmatched junction bases: 9. The CDR3 length is 14 residues. From germline, CDR1 is SEHNR and CDR2 FQNEAQ (reference sequence). DNA of the CDR3: TGTGCCAGAAGCCAAGGGACAGAGAATGAAAAACTGTTTTTT. Protein product: CARSQGTENEKLFF.

In this sample, this clonotype is medium-sized. J is TRBJ2-1 and V is TRBV4-3; 9 nucleotides line up with TRBD2. Germline-derived CDR1 and CDR2 are LGHNA and YSLEER. J was trimmed by 6 bases and V by 0 bases; bases with no gene match: 6. CDR3 length: 16 amino acids. CDR3 bases: TGCGCCAGCAGCCAAGATATAGCGGGGGATGTCAATGAGCAGTTCTTC. The encoded protein is CASSQDIAGDVNEQFF.

This clonotype occurred many times. The chain links TRBV10-2 to TRBJ2-7, with D possibly called TRBD1 or TRBD2 (5 bases each). V dropped 8 bases and J dropped 0 bases, with 11 bases sitting between them. This CDR3 is 13 amino acids long. Germline CDR1 and CDR2: WSHSY and SAAADI. The CDR3 DNA reads TGCGCCAGCGGGGACCGTAACTCCTACGAGCAGTACTTC. Translation gives CASGDRNSYEQYF.

The chain links TRBV10-2 to TRBJ2-5; either TRBD1 or TRBD2 may fit D (6 bases each). Trimming took off 6 bases at V and 2 bases at J, with 10 bases between the two ends. The V gene's germline CDR1 is WSHSY and CDR2 SAAADI. The CDR3 runs to 13 residues. This chain's CDR3 is CASRVGGQETQYF. CDR3 in DNA: TGCGCCAGCAGGGTAGGGGGGCAAGAGACCCAGTACTTC.

The rearrangement links TRBV3-1 to TRBJ1-1, with D perhaps matching TRBD1 (5 bases). The germline V gene encodes CDR1 LGHDT and CDR2 YNNKEL (reference sequence). Between the trimmed V and J ends, which lost 2 bases and 12 bases, there was a span of 13 bases. The CDR3 is 12 amino acids. The CDR3 is CASSQIGTRSFF. The CDR3 nucleotides read TGTGCCAGCAGCCAAATCGGGACTCGGTCTTTCTTT.

This clonotype has more than one count but fewer than ten. The CDR3 DNA is TGTGCCAGCCTTCCAGGACAGGGGGCTACGGAGGAAAAACTGTTTTTT. Amino acids: CASLPGQGATEEKLFF. The V and J genes are TRBV5-4 and TRBJ1-4; 11 positions agree with TRBD1. Germline values: CDR1 SGHNT, CDR2 YYREEE (reference sequence). Losses at the gene ends were 7 bases for V and 8 bases for J; bases not matched to a gene: 13. The CDR3 is made up of 16 amino acids.

In this sample, this clonotype is medium-sized (0.01 to 0.1%). The chain links TRBV28 to TRBJ1-5, with a possible D match to TRBD1 (5 bases). V was shortened by 1 base and J by 0 bases, with 7 bases between the two germline ends. From germline, CDR1 is MDHEN and CDR2 SYDVKM. The CDR3 is 15 amino acids. The CDR3 is CASSLSRASNQPQHF. CDR3 sequence (DNA): TGTGCCAGCAGTTTATCCAGGGCTAGCAATCAGCCCCAGCATTTT.

This clonotype is labeled as medium-sized (0.01 to 0.1%). V is TRBV4-1 and J is TRBJ2-7; TRBD1 aligns across 8 bases. Germline V gene sequence: CDR1 MGHRA, CDR2 YSYEKL. There are 15 residues in the CDR3. J gave up 5 bases and V 1 base, and 7 bases lay outside the gene matches. CDR3 DNA sequence: TGCGCCAGCAGCCAAGGACAGGGGTCGTGGGACGAGCAGTACTTC. Encoded protein: CASSQGQGSWDEQYF.

By sample fraction, this clonotype is medium-sized. The V call is TRBV7-9, the J call TRBJ1-6; D perhaps matches TRBD1 (6 bases). Germline V gene data show CDR1 as SEHNR and CDR2 as FQNEAQ (reference sequence). There are 13 residues in the CDR3. V shed 5 bases and J shed 7 bases, with 9 bases lying between them. As DNA, the CDR3 is TGTGCCAGCAGCCCTACAGGGAATTCACCCCTCCACTTT. This sequence encodes CASSPTGNSPLHF.

By sample fraction, this clonotype is medium-sized. The chain employs TRBV29-1 and TRBJ2-7; 10 bases fit TRBD2. Germline lookup yields CDR1 SQVTM and CDR2 ANQGSEA. The CDR3 spans 14 residues. V lost 6 bases to trimming and J lost 5 bases; unmatched junction nucleotides: 10. The CDR3 here is CSVSRAGGPNEQYF. In DNA form, the CDR3 reads TGCAGCGTCTCCCGAGCGGGAGGGCCTAACGAGCAGTACTTC.

The V and J genes are TRBV11-2 and TRBJ2-5; D is uncertain. This CDR3 has 12 residues. The V end was cut by 0 bases, the J end by 2 bases, with 1 base between. Germline V gives CDR1 SGHAT, CDR2 FQNNGV. CDR3 coding DNA: TGTGCCAGCAGCTTAGATCAAGAGACCCAGTACTTC. This codes for CASSLDQETQYF.

The J gene is TRBJ2-5, the V gene TRBV9, with D perhaps being TRBD1 or TRBD2 (5 bases each). This CDR3 has 11 residues. V lost 4 bases and J lost 14, with 15 bases in between. Germline V gene sequence: CDR1 SGDLS, CDR2 YYNGEE. The CDR3 sequence: CASSPGTSSYF. The CDR3 coding sequence is TGTGCCAGCAGCCCTGGGACGAGTTCATACTTC.

About this clonotype: This could be a read error, since a much larger clone is one nucleotide away. The V call is TRBV12-3 or TRBV12-4, the J call TRBJ2-1, with a weak D call TRBD2 (5 bases). Trimming removed 8 bases at V and 5 bases at J, with 13 bases between. CDR3 length: 13 amino acids. DNA for the CDR3: TGTGCCAGCGGCATCGGGCGGGACAATGAGCAGTTCTTC. Translation: CASGIGRDNEQFF.

Within the sample, this clonotype is medium-sized (0.01 to 0.1%). The genes are TRBV7-3 and TRBJ2-7; D gene ambiguous. Germline lookup yields CDR1 SGHTA and CDR2 FQGTGA. Trimming removed 0 bases from V and 7 bases from J, with 10 bases in between. The CDR3 has 13 amino acids. The CDR3 coding sequence is TGTGCCAGCAGCTTAACCAGTAGAGGAGAGCAGTACTTC. It encodes CASSLTSRGEQYF.

As concerns this clonotype: A read error is possible here, since a much larger clone lies one base away. The rearrangement uses TRBV7-3 and TRBJ1-1; the D is unclear. Germline V gene sequence: CDR1 SGHTA, CDR2 FQGTGA. CDR3 length: 14 residues. The CDR3 sequence is CASSPGLSNTQAFF. The CDR3 DNA reads as TGTGCCAGCAGCCCAGGACTGTCGAACACTCAAGCTTTCTTT.

By sample fraction, this clonotype is medium-sized (0.01 to 0.1%). The genes are TRBV4-3 and TRBJ1-3; no clear D gene. Trimming took 0 bases from V and 5 from J, leaving 5 bases between them. There are 13 residues in the CDR3. Germline V gene lookup returns CDR1 LGHNA and CDR2 YSLEER. As DNA, the CDR3 is TGCGCCAGCAGCCAAGATAGGAGAAACACCATATATTTT. This codes for CASSQDRRNTIYF.

This clonotype rates as medium-sized. This chain uses TRBV6-2 or TRBV6-3 with TRBJ2-1, with TRBD2 matching 7 bases. Germline loops: CDR1 MNHEY, CDR2 SVGEGT. CDR3 size: 13 residues. V lost 6 bases to trimming and J lost 7 bases; unmatched junction nucleotides: 6. The CDR3 nucleotides are TGTGCCAGCAGACCCGGGGGGTTGAATGAGCAGTTCTTC. The encoded protein is CASRPGGLNEQFF.

In its sample, this clonotype ranks as medium-sized (0.01 to 0.1%). This chain links TRBV6-5 with TRBJ2-5, with D tentatively TRBD1 (6 bases). The V end lost 0 bases, the J end lost 4 bases, and 18 bases lay between the germline ends. The length of the CDR3 is 17 residues. CDR1 MNHEY and CDR2 SVGAGI come from the germline V gene. The CDR3 loop is CASSYSILQGSPETQYF. The DNA for the CDR3 is TGTGCCAGCAGTTACTCGATTCTCCAGGGGAGCCCAGAGACCCAGTACTTC.

This clonotype was detected only a few times. This chain uses TRBV4-1 with TRBJ2-1; D call uncertain. The germline V gene encodes CDR1 MGHRA and CDR2 YSYEKL. V lost 1 base to trimming and J lost 6 bases, with 10 bases between them. The CDR3 contains 14 residues. CDR3 amino acids: CASSQVGLGNEQFF. Here the CDR3 DNA reads TGCGCCAGCAGCCAAGTCGGCCTGGGCAATGAGCAGTTCTTC.

This chain links TRBV28 with TRBJ1-5; 10 positions agree with TRBD1. The length of the CDR3 is 17 residues. In germline, CDR1 is MDHEN, CDR2 SYDVKM. Losses at the gene ends were 6 bases for V and 0 bases for J; bases not matched to a gene: 8. CDR3 sequence (DNA): TGTGCCAGCAGAACCCTAAGACAGGGGGCTAGCAATCAGCCCCAGCATTTT. Translating gives CASRTLRQGASNQPQHF. The full variable domain, in which reference TRBV28 and TRBJ1-5 provide the parts outside the CDR3, is DVKVTQSSRYLVKRTGEKVFLECVQDMDHENMFWYRQDPGLGLRLIYFSYDVKMKEKGDIPEGYSVSREKKERFSLILESASTNQTSMYLCASRTLRQGASNQPQHFGDGTRLSIL.

This clonotype counts as medium-sized. The J gene is TRBJ1-4, the V gene TRBV7-2; no clear D gene. With 5 bases removed from V and 2 bases from J, the gap between germline ends came to 9 bases. This CDR3 is 14 amino acids long. The V gene's germline CDR1 is SGHTA and CDR2 FQGNSA. The CDR3 is CASSPTWTNEKLFF. As DNA, the CDR3 is TGTGCCAGCAGCCCCACCTGGACTAATGAAAAACTGTTTTTT.

By sample share, this clonotype is large. The V and J genes are TRBV11-1 and TRBJ2-7; TRBD1 matches 9 bases. CDR3 length equals 17 residues. Germline assignment: CDR1 SGHAT and CDR2 FQDESV (reference sequence). Losses at the gene ends were 2 bases for V and 5 bases for J; bases not matched to a gene: 13. CDR3 bases: TGTGCCAGCAGCTTAACATCCCCGGGACAGGGCTTCGACGAGCAGTACTTC. It encodes CASSLTSPGQGFDEQYF.

Worth noting for this clonotype: A much larger clone differs from this one at a single base, so this may be a read error. Here the CDR3 DNA reads TGCGCCAGCAGCTTGAGCGAGGCGAACACCGGGGAGCTGTTTTTT. Protein: CASSLSEANTGELFF. The rearrangement joins TRBV5-1 to TRBJ2-2; D is unclear. Per germline, CDR1 SGHRS and CDR2 YFSETQ. CDR3 length: 15 residues. The V gene lost 1 base and the J gene lost 0 bases, with 7 bases spanning the gap.

This clonotype appeared once. The rearrangement uses TRBV11-3 and TRBJ2-7, with 10 nucleotides matching TRBD1. The CDR3 has 14 residues. Germline assignment: CDR1 SGHNT and CDR2 YENEEA. Unmatched junction bases numbered 3, after V lost 4 bases and J lost 3 bases. CDR3 region: CASSSGTGVYEQYF. The CDR3 region has the DNA TGTGCCAGCAGCTCCGGGACAGGGGTCTACGAGCAGTACTTC.

By proportion, this clonotype is medium-sized. The chain couples TRBV4-1 to TRBJ2-7; a weak D match, TRBD2 (5 bases). V was pared by 4 bases and J by 0 bases, with 13 bases between. The CDR3 loop spans 15 amino acids. Germline V gene sequence: CDR1 MGHRA, CDR2 YSYEKL. CDR3 sequence reads: CASSLILGSSYEQYF. The CDR3 region has the DNA TGCGCCAGCAGCCTAATTCTAGGGAGCTCCTACGAGCAGTACTTC.

Ten or more counts support this clonotype. The chain couples TRBV7-8 to TRBJ1-5, with 11 bases fitting TRBD1. Germline loops: CDR1 SGHVS, CDR2 FQNEAQ. The CDR3 covers 16 residues. V was pared by 2 bases and J by 7 bases, with 7 bases of the junction left unmatched. In nucleotides, the CDR3 is TGTGCCAGCAGCTTAATGGGGACAGGGGGTTACCAGCCCCAGCATTTT. It specifies CASSLMGTGGYQPQHF.

This clonotype is termed medium-sized. The rearrangement links TRBV6-2 or TRBV6-3 to TRBJ1-2; possible D gene TRBD1, 6 bases. The CDR3 totals 13 residues. Germline CDR1 MNHEY, CDR2 SVGEGT. The V and J ends lost 6 bases and 8 bases respectively, with 16 bases between them. CDR3 in DNA: TGTGCCAGCAGGCCGGGGGCCTGGGGCGGCTACACCTTC. This sequence encodes CASRPGAWGGYTF.